The T cell receptor beta chain under discussion was sequenced for a study of early stage breast cancer tumors. Data came from immunoSEQ multiplex PCR; TCRdb stores just in-frame clones and leaves some out. Here the sample spans under 75,000 clones, about 80% being singletons. This CDR3 contains 14 residues. V gave up 4 bases and J gave up 8 bases; unmatched junction bases: 8. Germline CDR1 MRHNA, CDR2 SNTAGT. The V and J genes are TRBV6-4 and TRBJ2-1; 7 bases align to TRBD2. This sequence originates from a person aged 25 to 39 with breast cancer. Specimen: blood. CDR3 sequence reads: CASSATTSSHEQFF. DNA for the CDR3: TGTGCCAGCAGTGCCACGACTAGCTCCCATGAGCAGTTCTTC.